Each of the 24 T cell receptor beta chains below was sequenced from the same sample in a study of monozygotic twins with inflammatory bowel disease. TCRdb reprocessed the 5' RACE reads and keeps a single row for each CDR3 protein, giving no DNA. Across approximately 300,000 distinct CDR3 sequences, the top ten clones capture roughly 5.2% of the sample. The sequenced sample was blood. Source of these receptors: a human donor with ulcerative colitis or Crohn's disease, or a healthy co-twin of an affected twin (not recorded which).

CDR3 sequence reads: CASSLEQGPPQYF. J is TRBJ2-4 and V is TRBV7-2; the TCRdb D gene call, TRBD2, has no DNA to confirm it. In germline, CDR1 is SGHTA, CDR2 FQGNSA. The CDR3 has 13 residues.

This chain connects TRBV7-8 to TRBJ2-2; the D call from TCRdb, TRBD2, cannot be confirmed without DNA. Germline V gene sequence: CDR1 SGHVS, CDR2 FQNEAQ. The CDR3 runs to 19 residues. CDR3 in amino acids: CASSLVLAGVVSNTGELFF. The full variable domain, with the rest looked up from reference TRBV7-8 and TRBJ2-2, is GAGVSQSPRYKVAKRGQDVALRCDPISGHVSLFWYQQALGQGPEFLTYFQNEAQLDKSGLPSDRFFAERPEGSVSTLKIQRTQQEDSAVYLCASSLVLAGVVSNTGELFFGEGSRLTVL.

The chain couples TRBV4-3 to TRBJ2-3. Per the germline V gene, CDR1 is LGHNA and CDR2 is YSLEER. The CDR3 spans 13 residues. The CDR3: CASSQVGSDTQYF.

V gene TRBV11-1 combines with J gene TRBJ1-2; TCRdb picks TRBD1, but there is no DNA to check that call. The CDR3 is 18 amino acids. Germline loops: CDR1 SGHAT, CDR2 FQDESV (reference sequence). CDR3 sequence reads: CASSTWPNLRQGAPGYTF.

The rearrangement joins TRBV5-1 to TRBJ2-3; the D call from TCRdb, TRBD1, cannot be confirmed without DNA. CDR1 and CDR2 (germline): SGHRS, YFSETQ. The CDR3 totals 16 residues. CDR3 in amino acids: CASSPRTGADTDTQYF.

CDR3 protein: CSGVTRNTEAFF. The chain has TRBV29-1 and TRBJ1-1. The CDR3 has 12 residues. The germline gives CDR1 SQVTM, CDR2 ANQGSEA.

V is TRBV30 and J is TRBJ2-3. This CDR3 has 13 amino acids. Germline-derived CDR1 and CDR2 are GTSNPN and SVGIG (reference sequence). The CDR3 loop reads CAWSVENTDTQYF.

This chain links TRBV21-1 with TRBJ2-7; the D call of TRBD1 rests on TCRdb alone, since no DNA is present to check it. TRBV21-1 is tagged as a pseudogene. The CDR3 loop spans 17 amino acids. CDR3 amino acids: CASSKVVGGQGAYEQYF.

This CDR3 is CASSLTSGRVTGELFF. V gene TRBV6-5 combines with J gene TRBJ2-2; TCRdb names TRBD2, which stays unverified in the absence of DNA. The germline gives CDR1 MNHEY, CDR2 SVGAGI. CDR3 length: 16 residues.

The chain uses TRBV5-1 and TRBJ2-3; no DNA is available, so the TRBD2 call from TCRdb remains unchecked. Germline loops: CDR1 SGHRS, CDR2 YFSETQ. The CDR3 is 15 residues long. The CDR3 protein is CASVRTSEPTDTQYF. Variable domain in full (rest from reference TRBV5-1 and TRBJ2-3): KAGVTQTPRYLIKTRGQQVTLSCSPISGHRSVSWYQQTPGQGLQFLFEYFSETQRNKGNFPGRFSGRQFSNSRSEMNVSTLELGDSALYLCASVRTSEPTDTQYFGPGTRLTVL.

V is TRBV6-5 and J is TRBJ2-7; TCRdb outputs TRBD1, but without DNA this stays unchecked. From germline, CDR1 is MNHEY and CDR2 SVGAGI. The CDR3 spans 13 residues. The CDR3 here is CASSNRDRGEQYF.

CDR3 amino acids: CSAALAGTTDTQYF. This chain uses TRBV20-1 with TRBJ2-3; checking the TCRdb D call of TRBD2 is not possible without DNA. The CDR3 consists of 14 residues. CDR1 is DFQATT, CDR2 SNEGSKA, per germline (reference sequence).

This chain connects TRBV5-1 to TRBJ1-6. CDR1 and CDR2 from the germline V gene are SGHRS and YFSETQ. The CDR3 is made up of 16 amino acids. The CDR3 region is CASSLATGKYNSPLHF.

This chain joins TRBV18 and TRBJ2-1; checking the TCRdb D call of TRBD1 is not possible without DNA. Germline CDR1 reads KGHSH; CDR2 reads LQKENI. There are 16 residues in the CDR3. This chain's CDR3 is CASSPLTGSSYNEQFF.

The CDR3 is CASSTDWGPYEQYF. This sequence joins TRBV19 and TRBJ2-7; without DNA, the TCRdb call of TRBD1 cannot be checked. The V gene's germline CDR1 is LNHDA and CDR2 SQIVND (reference sequence). The CDR3 is 14 residues long. The whole variable domain, remainder taken from reference TRBV19 and TRBJ2-7, is DGGITQSPKYLFRKEGQNVTLSCEQNLNHDAMYWYRQDPGQGLRLIYYSQIVNDFQKGDIAEGYSVSREKKESFPLTVTSAQKNPTAFYLCASSTDWGPYEQYFGPGTRLTVT.

CDR3 in amino acids: CAISANYEQYF. The chain links TRBV10-3 to TRBJ2-7. Per germline, CDR1 ENHRY and CDR2 SYGVKD. The CDR3 loop spans 11 amino acids.

The CDR3 spells CASSPRTGSTDTQYF. The chain recombines TRBV5-1 with TRBJ2-3; the TCRdb call, TRBD1, lacks DNA for checking. The CDR3 totals 15 residues. CDR1 is SGHRS, CDR2 YFSETQ, per germline.

The gene calls are TRBV4-3 and TRBJ2-3; there is no DNA to check the TCRdb D call of TRBD2. The CDR3 totals 15 residues. Germline V lookup: CDR1 LGHNA, CDR2 YSLEER. CDR3 in amino acids: CASSLNLPNTDTQYF.

The chain couples TRBV20-1 to TRBJ1-6; the TCRdb call, TRBD1, lacks DNA for checking. The CDR3 is 17 residues long. The germline V gene encodes CDR1 DFQATT and CDR2 SNEGSKA (reference sequence). The CDR3 sequence: CSARVGQGRSYNSPLHF.

The chain has TRBV27 and TRBJ2-7; TCRdb gives TRBD1 as the D gene, but with no DNA this cannot be confirmed. There are 14 residues in the CDR3. Germline V gene lookup returns CDR1 MNHEY and CDR2 SMNVEV (reference sequence). The CDR3: CASSIGQGAYEQYF.

The V gene is TRBV11-2, the J gene TRBJ2-2. CDR1 SGHAT and CDR2 FQNNGV come from the germline V gene. The CDR3 is 15 amino acids. The CDR3 is CASRKKGPNTGELFF.

V is TRBV20-1 and J is TRBJ1-4; TCRdb reports TRBD1, a call that lacks DNA to check it against. The CDR3 covers 16 residues. CDR1 DFQATT and CDR2 SNEGSKA come from the germline V gene (reference sequence). The CDR3 protein is CSARLPDRGLREKLFF.

V gene TRBV7-2 combines with J gene TRBJ2-7; TCRdb calls TRBD1, which cannot be checked without DNA. Per germline, CDR1 SGHTA and CDR2 FQGNSA. CDR3 length: 17 amino acids. The CDR3 loop is CASSRDRDKRPSYEQYF.

The rearrangement links TRBV10-3 to TRBJ2-3; TCRdb's D call of TRBD2 is untestable without DNA. The germline V gene encodes CDR1 ENHRY and CDR2 SYGVKD. CDR3 length: 14 amino acids. CDR3 region: CAISEGPVIDTQYF.